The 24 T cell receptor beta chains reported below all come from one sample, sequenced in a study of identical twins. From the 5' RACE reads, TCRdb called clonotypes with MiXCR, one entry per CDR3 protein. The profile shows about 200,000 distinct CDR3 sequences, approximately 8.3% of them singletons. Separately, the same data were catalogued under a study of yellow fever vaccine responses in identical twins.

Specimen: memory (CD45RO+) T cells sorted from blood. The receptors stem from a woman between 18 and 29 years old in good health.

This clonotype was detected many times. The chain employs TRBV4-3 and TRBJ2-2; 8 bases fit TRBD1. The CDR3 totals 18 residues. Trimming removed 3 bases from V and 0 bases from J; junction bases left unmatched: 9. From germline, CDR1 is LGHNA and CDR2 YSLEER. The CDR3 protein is CASSQALLQGANTGELFF. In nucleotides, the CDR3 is TGCGCCAGCAGCCAGGCGCTATTACAGGGGGCGAACACCGGGGAGCTGTTTTTT.

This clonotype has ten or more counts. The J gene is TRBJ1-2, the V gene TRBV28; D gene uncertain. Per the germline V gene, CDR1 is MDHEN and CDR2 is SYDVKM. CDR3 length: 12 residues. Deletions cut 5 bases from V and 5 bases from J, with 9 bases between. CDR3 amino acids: CASSRLGYGYTF. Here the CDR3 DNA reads TGTGCCAGCAGTCGACTGGGGTATGGCTACACCTTC.

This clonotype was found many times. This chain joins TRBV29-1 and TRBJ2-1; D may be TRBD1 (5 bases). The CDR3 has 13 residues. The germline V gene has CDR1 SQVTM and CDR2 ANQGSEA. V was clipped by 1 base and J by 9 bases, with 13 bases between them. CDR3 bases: TGCAGCGTTGAAGGCGGCAGGGCAGGTGAGCAGTTCTTC. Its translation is CSVEGGRAGEQFF.

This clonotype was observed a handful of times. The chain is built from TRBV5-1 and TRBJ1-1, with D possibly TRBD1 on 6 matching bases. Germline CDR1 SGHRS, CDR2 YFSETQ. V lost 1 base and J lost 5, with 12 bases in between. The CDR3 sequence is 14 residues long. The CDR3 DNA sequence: TGCGCCAGCAGCTTGAAGGTTCAGGGGACTGAAGCTTTCTTT. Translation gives CASSLKVQGTEAFF.

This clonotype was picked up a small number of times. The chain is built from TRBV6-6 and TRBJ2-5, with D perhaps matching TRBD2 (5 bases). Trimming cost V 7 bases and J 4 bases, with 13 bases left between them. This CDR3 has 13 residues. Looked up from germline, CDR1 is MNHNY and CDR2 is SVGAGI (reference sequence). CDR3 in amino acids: CASTPRGRETQYF. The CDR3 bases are TGTGCCAGCACCCCTCGAGGGCGAGAGACCCAGTACTTC.

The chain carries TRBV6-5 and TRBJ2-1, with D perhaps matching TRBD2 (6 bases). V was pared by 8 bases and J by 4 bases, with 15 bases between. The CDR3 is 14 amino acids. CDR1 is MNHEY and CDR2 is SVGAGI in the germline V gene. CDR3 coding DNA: TGTGCCAGCGTTCCGGGACTGAGTTACAATGAGCAGTTCTTC. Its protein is CASVPGLSYNEQFF.

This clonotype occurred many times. This CDR3 is CASSSDEAFF. CDR3 DNA: TGTGCCAGCAGTTCAGATGAAGCTTTCTTT. The V call is TRBV6-6, the J call TRBJ1-1, with no clear D. The germline V gene has CDR1 MNHNY and CDR2 SVGAGI (reference sequence). The CDR3 runs 10 residues. The V gene lost 4 bases and the J gene lost 7 bases, with 4 bases spanning the gap.

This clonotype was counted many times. In nucleotides, the CDR3 is TGCGGACTAACAGGGGGTGAAAAACTGTTTTTT. Translated: CGLTGGEKLFF. J is TRBJ1-4 and V is TRBV20-1; 8 nucleotides align to TRBD1. This CDR3 region has 11 residues. Looked up from germline, CDR1 is DFQATT and CDR2 is SNEGSKA (reference sequence).

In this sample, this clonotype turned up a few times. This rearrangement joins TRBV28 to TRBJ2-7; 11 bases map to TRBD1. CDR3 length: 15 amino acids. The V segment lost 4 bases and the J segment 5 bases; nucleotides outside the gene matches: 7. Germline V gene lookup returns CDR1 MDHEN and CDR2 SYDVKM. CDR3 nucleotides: TGTGCCAGCAGTTCCGGACAGGGGGCCGTAAACGAGCAGTACTTC. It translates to CASSSGQGAVNEQYF.

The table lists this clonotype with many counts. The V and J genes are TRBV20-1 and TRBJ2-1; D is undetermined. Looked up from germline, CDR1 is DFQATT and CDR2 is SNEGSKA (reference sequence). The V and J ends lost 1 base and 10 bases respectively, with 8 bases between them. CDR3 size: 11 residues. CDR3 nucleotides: TGCAGTGCTAGAGGAGATCTGGAGCAGTTCTTC. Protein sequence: CSARGDLEQFF.

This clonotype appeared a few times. The CDR3 DNA reads as TGTGCCAGCACCAATGAAAGGGGAGGCGGAAGCACTGAAGCTTTCTTT. Amino acids: CASTNERGGGSTEAFF. This chain uses TRBV7-9 with TRBJ1-1; perhaps TRBD1 as D (5 bases). Between the trimmed V and J ends, which lost 7 bases and 4 bases, there was a span of 22 bases. Germline V gene sequence: CDR1 SEHNR, CDR2 FQNEAQ (reference sequence). The CDR3 length is 16 residues.

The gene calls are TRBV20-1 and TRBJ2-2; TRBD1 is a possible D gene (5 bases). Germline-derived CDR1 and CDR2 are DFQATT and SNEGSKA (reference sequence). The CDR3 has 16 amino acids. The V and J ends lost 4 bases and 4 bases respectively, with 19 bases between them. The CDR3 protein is CSATRANSPGTGELFF. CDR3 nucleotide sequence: TGCAGTGCTACCAGGGCGAATAGTCCTGGCACCGGGGAGCTGTTTTTT.

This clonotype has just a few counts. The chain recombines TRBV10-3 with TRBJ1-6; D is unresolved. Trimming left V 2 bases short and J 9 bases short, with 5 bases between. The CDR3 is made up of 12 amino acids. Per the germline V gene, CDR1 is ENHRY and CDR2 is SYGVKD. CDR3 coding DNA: TGTGCCATCAGTGAGGACGGTTCACCCCTCCACTTT. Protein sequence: CAISEDGSPLHF.

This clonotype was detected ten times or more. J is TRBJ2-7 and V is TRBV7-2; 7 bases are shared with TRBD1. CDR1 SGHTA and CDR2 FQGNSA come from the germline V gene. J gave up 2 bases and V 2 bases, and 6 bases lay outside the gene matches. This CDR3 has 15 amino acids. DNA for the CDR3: TGTGCCAGCAGCTTACACAGGGGAACAACCTACGAGCAGTACTTC. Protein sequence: CASSLHRGTTYEQYF.

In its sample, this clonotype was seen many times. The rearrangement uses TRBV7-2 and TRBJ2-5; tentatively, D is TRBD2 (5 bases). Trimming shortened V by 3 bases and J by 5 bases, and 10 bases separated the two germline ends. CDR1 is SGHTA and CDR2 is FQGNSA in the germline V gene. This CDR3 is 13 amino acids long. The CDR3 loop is CASSLDFPETQYF. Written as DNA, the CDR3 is TGTGCCAGCAGCTTGGACTTTCCGGAGACCCAGTACTTC.

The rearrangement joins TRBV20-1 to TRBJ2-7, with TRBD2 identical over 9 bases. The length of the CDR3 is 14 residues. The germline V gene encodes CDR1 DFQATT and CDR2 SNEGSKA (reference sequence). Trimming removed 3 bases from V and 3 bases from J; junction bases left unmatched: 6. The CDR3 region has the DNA TGCAGTGCTAGTTCTGCTAGCGGGAACTACGAGCAGTACTTC. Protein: CSASSASGNYEQYF.

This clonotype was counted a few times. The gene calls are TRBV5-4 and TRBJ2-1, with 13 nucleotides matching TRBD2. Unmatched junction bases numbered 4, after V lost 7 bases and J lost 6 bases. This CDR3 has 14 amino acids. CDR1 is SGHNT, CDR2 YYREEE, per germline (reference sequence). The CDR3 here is CASRTSGGGNEQFF. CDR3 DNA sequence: TGTGCCAGCCGAACTAGCGGGGGGGGCAATGAGCAGTTCTTC.

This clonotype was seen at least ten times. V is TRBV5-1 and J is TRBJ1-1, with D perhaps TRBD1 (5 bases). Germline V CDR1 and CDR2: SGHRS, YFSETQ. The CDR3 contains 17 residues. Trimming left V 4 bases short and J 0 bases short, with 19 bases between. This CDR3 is CASSRPEGVGMNTEAFF. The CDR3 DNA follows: TGCGCCAGCAGCCGGCCAGAAGGGGTTGGGATGAACACTGAAGCTTTCTTT.

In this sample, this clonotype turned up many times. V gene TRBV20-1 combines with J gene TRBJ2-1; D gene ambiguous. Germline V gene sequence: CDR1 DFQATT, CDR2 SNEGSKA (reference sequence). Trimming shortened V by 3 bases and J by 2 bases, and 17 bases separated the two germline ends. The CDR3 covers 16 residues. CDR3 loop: CSASRPRLVTYNEQFF. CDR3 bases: TGCAGTGCTAGTAGACCCCGGCTTGTGACCTACAATGAGCAGTTCTTC.

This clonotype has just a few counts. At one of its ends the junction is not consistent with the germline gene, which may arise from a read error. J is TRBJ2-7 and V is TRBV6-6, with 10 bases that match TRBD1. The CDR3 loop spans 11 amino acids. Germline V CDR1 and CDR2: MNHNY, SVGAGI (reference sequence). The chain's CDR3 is CASRRQGATHF. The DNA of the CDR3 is TGTGCCAGCAGACGACAGGGGGCGACGCACTTC.

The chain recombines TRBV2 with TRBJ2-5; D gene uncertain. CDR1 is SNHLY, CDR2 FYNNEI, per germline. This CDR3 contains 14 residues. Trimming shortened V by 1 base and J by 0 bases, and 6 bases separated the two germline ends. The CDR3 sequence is CASSEGRYQETQYF. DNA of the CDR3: TGTGCCAGCAGTGAAGGCAGGTACCAAGAGACCCAGTACTTC. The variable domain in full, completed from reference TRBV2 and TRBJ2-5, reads EPEVTQTPSHQVTQMGQEVILRCVPISNHLYFYWYRQILGQKVEFLVSFYNNEISEKSEIFDDQFSVERPDGSNFTLKIRSTKLEDSAMYFCASSEGRYQETQYFGPGTRLLVL.

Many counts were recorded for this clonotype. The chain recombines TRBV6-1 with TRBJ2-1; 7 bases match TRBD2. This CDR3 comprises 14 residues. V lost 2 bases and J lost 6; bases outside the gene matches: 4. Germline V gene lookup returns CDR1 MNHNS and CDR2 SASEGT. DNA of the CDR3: TGTGCCAGCAGTGAATCTAGCGGATTCAATGAGCAGTTCTTC. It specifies CASSESSGFNEQFF.

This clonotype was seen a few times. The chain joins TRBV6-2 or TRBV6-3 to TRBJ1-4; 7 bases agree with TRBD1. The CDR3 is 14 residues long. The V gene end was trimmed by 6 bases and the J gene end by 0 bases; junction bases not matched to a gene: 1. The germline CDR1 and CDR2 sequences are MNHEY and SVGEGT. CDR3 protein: CASSGTATNEKLFF. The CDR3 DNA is TGTGCCAGCAGCGGGACAGCAACTAATGAAAAACTGTTTTTT.

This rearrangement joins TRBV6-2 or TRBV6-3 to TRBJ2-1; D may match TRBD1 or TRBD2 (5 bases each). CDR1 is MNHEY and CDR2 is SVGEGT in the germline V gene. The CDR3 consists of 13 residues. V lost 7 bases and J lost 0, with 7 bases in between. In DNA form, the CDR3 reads TGTGCCAGCATGAGGGGCTCCTACAATGAGCAGTTCTTC. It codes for CASMRGSYNEQFF.